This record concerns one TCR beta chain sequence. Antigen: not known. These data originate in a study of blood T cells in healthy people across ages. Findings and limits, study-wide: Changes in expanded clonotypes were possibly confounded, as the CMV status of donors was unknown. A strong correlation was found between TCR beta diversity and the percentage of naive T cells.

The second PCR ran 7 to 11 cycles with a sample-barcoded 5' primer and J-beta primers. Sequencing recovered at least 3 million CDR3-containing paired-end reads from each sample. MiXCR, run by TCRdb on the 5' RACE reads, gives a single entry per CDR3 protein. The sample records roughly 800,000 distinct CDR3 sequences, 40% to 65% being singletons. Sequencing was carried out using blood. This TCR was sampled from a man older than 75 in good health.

The CDR3 region is CASSLGIVQETQYF. In DNA form, the CDR3 reads TGCGCCAGCAGCTTGGGTATAGTACAAGAGACCCAGTACTTC. The rearrangement uses TRBV5-1 and TRBJ2-5; D gene ambiguous. V lost 0 bases and J lost 2, with 8 bases in between. This CDR3 contains 14 residues. Germline V lookup: CDR1 SGHRS, CDR2 YFSETQ.